Each of the 6 T cell receptor beta chains below was sequenced from the same sample in a study of blood T cells in healthy people across ages. Primed by a sample-barcoded 5' primer and a J-beta primer mix, a second PCR proceeded for about 7 to 11 cycles. TCRdb reprocessed the 5' RACE reads via MiXCR and lists one record per CDR3 protein. This repertoire shows 1.5 million to 2 million distinct CDR3 sequences, approximately 28% found once; its top ten account for 7.7%. Sequenced sample: blood. The receptors were sampled from a woman in her 30s in good health.

This clonotype was detected many times. The chain carries TRBV12-3 or TRBV12-4 and TRBJ2-7; TRBD1 agrees at 7 bases. There are 14 residues in the CDR3. V dropped 6 bases and J dropped 0; count of bases not matched to a gene: 5. Here the CDR3 reads CASRATGDSYEQYF. CDR3 coding DNA: TGTGCCAGCAGGGCAACAGGGGACTCCTACGAGCAGTACTTC.

This chain connects TRBV7-9 to TRBJ2-7; 9 positions match TRBD1. This CDR3 comprises 16 residues. Germline-derived CDR1 and CDR2 are SEHNR and FQNEAQ (reference sequence). After removal of 5 bases from V and 6 bases from J, the junction contained 14 bases not matched to a gene. For the CDR3, the DNA is TGTGCCAGCAGCGGCGGGACAGGGCGGGGAATGGGCGAGCAGTACTTC. Its protein is CASSGGTGRGMGEQYF.

This clonotype was recorded a few times. The rearrangement joins TRBV5-1 to TRBJ2-3; 7 bases are shared with TRBD1. After removal of 4 bases from V and 5 bases from J, the junction contained 7 bases not matched to a gene. CDR1 is SGHRS and CDR2 is YFSETQ in the germline V gene. The CDR3 is 14 amino acids. DNA of the CDR3: TGCGCCAGCAGCCCAATTCGACAGGGAGATACGCAGTATTTT. This codes for CASSPIRQGDTQYF.

This clonotype has a handful of counts. V usage is TRBV12-3 or TRBV12-4 and J usage is TRBJ1-6, with D maybe TRBD1 (6 bases). The CDR3 length is 17 residues. The V end lost 6 bases, the J end lost 9 bases, and 24 bases lay between the germline ends. Here the CDR3 reads CASSRQGGTVGSSPLHF. CDR3 bases: TGTGCCAGCAGCCGTCAAGGGGGGACTGTAGGAAGTTCACCCCTCCACTTT.

V is TRBV5-1 and J is TRBJ2-3, with TRBD2 matching 13 bases. Per the germline V gene, CDR1 is SGHRS and CDR2 is YFSETQ. The CDR3 is 17 residues long. Germline trimming cut 4 bases from V and 0 bases from J; bases unmatched to any gene: 5. The CDR3 DNA is TGCGCCAGCAGCGGAACTAGCGGGGGGGCTAGCACAGATACGCAGTATTTT. Encoded protein: CASSGTSGGASTDTQYF. The full variable domain, completed using reference TRBV5-1 and TRBJ2-3, is KAGVTQTPRYLIKTRGQQVTLSCSPISGHRSVSWYQQTPGQGLQFLFEYFSETQRNKGNFPGRFSGRQFSNSRSEMNVSTLELGDSALYLCASSGTSGGASTDTQYFGPGTRLTVL.

V and J are TRBV29-1 and TRBJ2-1, with TRBD2 as a possible D gene (5 bases). V shed 4 bases and J shed 6 bases, with 13 bases lying between them. CDR3 length: 13 amino acids. From germline, CDR1 is SQVTM and CDR2 ANQGSEA. The CDR3: CSVGDYPSNEQFF. CDR3 nucleotides: TGCAGCGTTGGAGACTACCCGAGCAATGAGCAGTTCTTC.